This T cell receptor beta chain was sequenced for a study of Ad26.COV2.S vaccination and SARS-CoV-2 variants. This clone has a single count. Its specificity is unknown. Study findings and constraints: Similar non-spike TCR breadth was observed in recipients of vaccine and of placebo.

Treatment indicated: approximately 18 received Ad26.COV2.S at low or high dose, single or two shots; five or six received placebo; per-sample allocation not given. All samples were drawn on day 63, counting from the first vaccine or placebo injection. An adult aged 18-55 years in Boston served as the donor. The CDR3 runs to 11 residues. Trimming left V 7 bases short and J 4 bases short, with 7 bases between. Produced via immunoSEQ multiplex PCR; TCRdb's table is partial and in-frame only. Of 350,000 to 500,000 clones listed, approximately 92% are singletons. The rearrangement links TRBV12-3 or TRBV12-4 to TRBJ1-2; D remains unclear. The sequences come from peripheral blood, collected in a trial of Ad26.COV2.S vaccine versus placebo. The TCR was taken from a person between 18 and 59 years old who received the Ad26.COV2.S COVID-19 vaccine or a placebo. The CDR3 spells CASTDIYGYTF. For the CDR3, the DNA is TGTGCCAGCACCGACATCTATGGCTACACCTTC.